The clone carrying this T cell receptor (beta chain) was seen more than once but under ten times. This record comes from a study of blood T cell repertoires in COVID-19. Sequencing was performed with immunoSEQ multiplex PCR; in TCRdb, only in-frame clones are kept and a portion is missing. The table has about 240,000 clones, 75% to 90% seen once. Germline CDR1 is MGHRA and CDR2 is YSYEKL. The CDR3 length is 17 residues. Deletions cut 0 bases from V and 2 bases from J, with 11 bases between. This chain links TRBV4-1 with TRBJ2-6; no clear D gene. This TCR was recovered from a woman aged 55-75 years with active or convalescent COVID-19. The sample taken for sequencing was peripheral blood. This chain's CDR3 is CASSQEKAATGANVLTF. The CDR3 DNA is TGCGCCAGCAGCCAAGAAAAGGCGGCTACTGGGGCCAACGTCCTGACTTTC.